This T cell receptor beta chain comes out of a study of blood T cell repertoires in COVID-19. Study-level background: Nucleic acid was either cDNA or gDNA, and it came from T cells, B-cell-depleted T cells, or PBMCs.

Data came from immunoSEQ multiplex PCR; TCRdb stores just in-frame clones and leaves some out. The repertoire consists of around 180,000 clones, with about 87% occurring once and the leading ten covering around 2.6%. V was pared by 6 bases and J by 2 bases, with 13 bases between. Germline assignment: CDR1 LGHNT and CDR2 FRNRAP. There are 14 residues in the CDR3. The receptor comes from a man aged 40-49 years with active or convalescent COVID-19. This chain joins TRBV12-5 and TRBJ1-1, with no clear D. The sequenced sample consisted of peripheral blood. CDR3 residues: CASGRGGGNTEAFF. The CDR3 DNA follows: TGTGCTAGTGGCCGAGGTGGAGGAAACACTGAAGCTTTCTTT.